This T cell receptor (beta chain) was profiled in a study of blood T cell repertoires in COVID-19. TCRdb's table, derived via immunoSEQ multiplex PCR, lists solely in-frame clones and lacks some. The table shows about 140,000 clones, with around 78% occurring only once. The CDR3 extends over 15 amino acids. Trimming took 6 bases from V and 4 from J; bases not matched to a gene: 6. Germline V lookup: CDR1 SNHLY, CDR2 FYNNEI. The chain has TRBV2 and TRBJ2-1; 10 bases are shared with TRBD2. The source material was peripheral blood. The source of this sequence is a woman aged 55-70 years with acute or convalescent COVID-19. Here the CDR3 DNA reads TGTGCCAGCAGCCCCGGGACTAGCGTATACAATGAGCAGTTCTTC. It translates to CASSPGTSVYNEQFF.